This T cell receptor (beta chain) was captured in a study of graft-versus-host responses after intestinal transplantation. This clone has only a few counts. J gave up 7 bases and V 1 base, and 5 bases lay outside the gene matches. This CDR3 region has 14 residues. The germline CDR1 and CDR2 sequences are SGHTA and FQGNSA. The repertoire was sequenced with immunoSEQ multiplex PCR; TCRdb's copy has only in-frame clones and lacks some. The sample includes around 6,400 clones, roughly 24% of them seen just once. The starting material was alloreactive CD4+ T cells from a mixed lymphocyte reaction culture, obtained before intestinal transplant. As for subset: CFSE-low proliferating T cells sorted from approximately six-day pre-transplant mixed lymphocyte reaction (GvH or HvG direction). The sequence came from a human patient who received an intestinal transplant. J is TRBJ2-7 and V is TRBV7-2; 9 nucleotides agree with TRBD1. CDR3 in DNA: TGTGCCAGCAGCTTAGTGACAGGGGGGAGTGAGCAGTACTTC. Its translation: CASSLVTGGSEQYF.